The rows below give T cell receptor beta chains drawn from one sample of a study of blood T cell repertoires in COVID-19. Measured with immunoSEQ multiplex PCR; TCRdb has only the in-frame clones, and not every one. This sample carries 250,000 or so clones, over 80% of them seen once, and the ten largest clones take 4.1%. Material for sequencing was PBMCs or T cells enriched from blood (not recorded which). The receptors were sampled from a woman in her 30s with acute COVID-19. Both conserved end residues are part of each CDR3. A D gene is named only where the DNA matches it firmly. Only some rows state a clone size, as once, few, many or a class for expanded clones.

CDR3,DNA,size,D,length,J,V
CASRDKTGGNTGELFF,TGTGCCAGCAGGGATAAGACAGGAGGGAACACCGGGGAGCTGTTTTTT,-,-,16,TRBJ2-2,TRBV27
CASSQGAATETQYF,TGTGCCAGCAGCCAGGGGGCTGCAACGGAGACCCAGTACTTC,-,TRBD1,14,TRBJ2-5,TRBV6-5
CASIGQGRFSVYEQYF,TGTGCCAGCATCGGACAGGGGCGATTCTCGGTCTACGAGCAGTACTTC,-,TRBD1,16,TRBJ2-7,TRBV2
CASSQDGTGDGYTF,TGCGCCAGCAGCCAAGATGGGACAGGCGATGGCTACACCTTC,-,TRBD1,14,TRBJ1-2,TRBV4-1
CASRTRVRGRRLVYEQYF,TGTGCCAGCAGGACCCGTGTTCGCGGGAGAAGACTGGTTTACGAGCAGTACTTC,-,TRBD2,18,TRBJ2-7,TRBV11-3
CAWRRLGNTEAFF,TGTGCCTGGAGGAGGTTGGGGAACACTGAAGCTTTCTTT,-,-,13,TRBJ1-1,TRBV30
CASSLDLAGNTGELFF,TGTGCCAGCAGCTTAGATTTAGCGGGGAACACCGGGGAGCTGTTTTTT,-,TRBD2,16,TRBJ2-2,TRBV11-2
CASSGDQGWEPQHF,TGTGCCAGCAGTGGGGATCAGGGGTGGGAGCCCCAGCATTTT,-,-,14,TRBJ1-5,TRBV2
CASSFPVGLAGRDEQYF,TGTGCCAGCAGCTTCCCCGTCGGACTAGCGGGACGAGACGAGCAGTACTTC,-,TRBD2,17,TRBJ2-7,TRBV7-9
CASSPLLAENTGELFF,TGTGCCAGCTCACCTTTACTAGCGGAGAACACCGGGGAGCTGTTTTTT,-,TRBD2,16,TRBJ2-2,TRBV18
CASSPRSYTEAFF,TGTGCCAGCAGTCCGAGAAGTTACACTGAAGCTTTCTTT,-,-,13,TRBJ1-1,TRBV28
CASSRRDYRTDTQYF,TGTGCCAGCAGCCGGCGGGACTATCGCACAGATACGCAGTATTTT,-,TRBD2,15,TRBJ2-3,TRBV3-1/TRBV3-2
CASRRPNTEAFF,TGTGCCAGCAGGCGGCCCAACACTGAAGCTTTCTTT,-,-,12,TRBJ1-1,TRBV12-3/TRBV12-4
CASSLILDRAPEAFF,TGTGCCAGCAGCTTAATTCTCGACAGGGCCCCTGAAGCTTTCTTT,-,TRBD1,15,TRBJ1-1,TRBV7-8
CASSAEGRALYGYTF,TGTGCCAGCAGTGCTGAGGGAAGGGCTCTCTATGGCTACACCTTC,-,-,15,TRBJ1-2,TRBV6-4
CASSTAQGAEGYTF,TGTGCCAGCAGCACCGCGCAGGGGGCGGAGGGCTACACCTTC,-,TRBD1,14,TRBJ1-2,TRBV7-3
CASSQGGGNQPQHF,TGTGCCAGCAGCCAGGGAGGGGGCAATCAGCCCCAGCATTTT,-,-,14,TRBJ1-5,TRBV28
CASRPRGATSSNTEAFF,TGTGCCAGCAGACCTCGGGGGGCCACTTCCTCGAACACTGAAGCTTTCTTT,-,-,17,TRBJ1-1,TRBV7-2
CAISDLSSGTDTQYF,TGTGCCATCAGTGATTTGTCTAGCGGGACAGATACGCAGTATTTT,-,TRBD2,15,TRBJ2-3,TRBV10-3
CASSPWGGSGGTGELFF,TGTGCCAGCAGCCCCTGGGGCGGGAGTGGCGGCACCGGGGAGCTGTTTTTT,-,TRBD2,17,TRBJ2-2,TRBV9
CASSRGSGDTFF,TGTGCCAGCAGCCGAGGATCGGGGGATACGTTCTTC,once,-,12,TRBJ2-1,TRBV5-4
CASSSLGTSGIRSYEQYF,TGTGCCAGCAGTTCCCTCGGGACTAGCGGGATTCGGTCCTACGAGCAGTACTTC,-,TRBD2,18,TRBJ2-7,TRBV27
CASSPTGKGISYEQYF,TGTGCCAGCAGCCCAACGGGAAAAGGGATCTCCTACGAGCAGTACTTC,-,-,16,TRBJ2-7,TRBV21-1
CASSLGDIRNEQYF,TGTGCCAGCAGCTTAGGGGACATCAGGAACGAGCAGTACTTC,once,-,14,TRBJ2-7,TRBV7-6
CSVGAGGSGSRTDTQYF,TGCAGCGTTGGGGCAGGGGGTTCGGGATCTCGAACAGATACGCAGTATTTT,-,TRBD1,17,TRBJ2-3,TRBV29-1
CASSQDPATRGEQYF,TGCGCCAGCAGCCAAGACCCCGCAACCAGGGGCGAGCAGTACTTC,-,-,15,TRBJ2-7,TRBV4-1
CASTEGWDYYYNEQFF,TGTGCCAGCACCGAGGGCTGGGACTATTACTACAATGAGCAGTTCTTC,-,TRBD2,16,TRBJ2-1,TRBV2
CAWSSPDRNTEAFF,TGTGCCTGGAGTTCCCCCGACAGAAACACTGAAGCTTTCTTT,-,-,14,TRBJ1-1,TRBV30
CASSQAEGSPLNGYTF,TGCGCCAGCAGCCAAGCGGAGGGGAGCCCCTTAAATGGCTACACCTTC,once,-,16,TRBJ1-2,TRBV4-3
CASSVAVGNTGELFF,TGTGCCAGCAGCGTAGCGGTCGGGAACACCGGGGAGCTGTTTTTT,-,-,15,TRBJ2-2,TRBV9
CASSQGGGGATEAFF,TGTGCCAGCAGCCAGGGGGGAGGAGGGGCCACTGAAGCTTTCTTT,-,TRBD1,15,TRBJ1-1,TRBV5-4
CASSIISGGEQYF,TGTGCCAGCAGTATAATTTCCGGGGGGGAGCAGTACTTC,few,TRBD2,13,TRBJ2-7,TRBV28
CASTGGLNQPQHF,TGCGCCAGCACCGGGGGACTCAATCAGCCCCAGCATTTT,-,-,13,TRBJ1-5,TRBV4-1
CAWSDRNTNEKLFF,TGTGCCTGGAGCGACAGGAACACTAATGAAAAACTGTTTTTT,-,-,14,TRBJ1-4,TRBV30
CATSKRTGQETQYF,TGTGCCACCAGCAAACGGACAGGCCAAGAGACCCAGTACTTC,-,TRBD1,14,TRBJ2-5,TRBV15
CASSPGNEQFF,TGCGCCAGCAGCCCCGGGAATGAGCAGTTCTTC,-,-,11,TRBJ2-1,TRBV5-1
CASSLREHTEAFF,TGTGCCAGCAGTCTCCGGGAGCACACTGAAGCTTTCTTT,-,-,13,TRBJ1-1,TRBV27